This T cell receptor beta chain was found in a study of cytomegalovirus exposure and HLA in healthy donors. Of note for this clone: Its matching antigen is unknown.

General observations from the study: The study found most TCR sequences rare, yet found some public TCRs in many donors. A few CMV-associated chains proved CMV antigen-specific in vitro.

A multiplex PCR was run with 60 Vbeta primers and 13 Jbeta primers. This table comes from immunoSEQ multiplex PCR, and its TCRdb copy is limited to in-frame clones, with some not included. The table lists roughly 100,000 clones, 65% to 90% of them singletons. The sample taken for sequencing was PBMCs. The sequence came from a man aged 25 to 45 in good health and CMV-seropositive.

CDR3 sequence reads: CASSQEQGVSPLHF. In DNA form, the CDR3 reads TGCGCCAGCAGCCAAGAACAGGGGGTTTCACCCCTCCACTTT. The chain carries TRBV4-1 and TRBJ1-6; 8 bases are a match to TRBD1. Germline V lookup: CDR1 MGHRA, CDR2 YSYEKL. The CDR3 is 14 amino acids. V trimming: 0 bases; J trimming: 9 bases; junction bases outside the gene matches: 1.